This TCR beta chain was sequenced during a study of blood T cell repertoires in COVID-19 (TCRdb year 2020). The study in broad terms: The collaborator samples originated in the United States, Italy and Spain and spanned the acute and convalescent phases of COVID-19. HLA class I and class II types, where available, came from metadata supplied by the sample provider rather than from assay-based typing. The material from the prospective study consisted of cDNA or gDNA derived from T cells, B-cell-depleted T cells, or PBMCs. The repertoires were released in a freely available public database intended as a resource for research on the immune response to SARS-CoV-2. Deeply sampled blood TCRbeta repertoires from subjects exposed to, actively infected with, or recovered from COVID-19 were included in the dataset. The samples were drawn from two sources: the first 160 participants of the ongoing ImmuneRACE study, and 1,000 to 1,500 subjects contributed by 6 global collaborators. Nearly every sample came with metadata listing a de-identified subject ID, COVID-19 status, age in years and sex.

What the authors observed across the whole study: The amount of clinical and demographic metadata varied by source and participant and was provided uncurated.

Collaborating institutions collected whole blood in K2EDTA tubes following their own protocols. For TCRbeta analysis, collaborators shipped samples in one of three forms: frozen whole blood, isolated PBMCs, or DNA extracted from either of those sample types. Concerning this clone itself: Its binding antigen is unknown. Base qualities are not provided; no much larger clone lies one nucleotide away.

V was cut back by 5 bases and J by 6 bases, leaving a gap of 23 bases between them. Reading from cysteine to phenylalanine, the CDR3 counts 17 amino acids. Here the CDR3 DNA is all that survives: 51 bases in frame from base 1. The CDR1 and CDR2 encoded by the germline V gene (reference sequence) are MNHEY and SMNVEV. The immunoSEQ Assay, a bias-controlled multiplex PCR, was used to amplify TCRbeta CDR3 regions from genomic DNA. In the original analysis: Within the assay, amplification of reference gene primers was used to estimate how many nucleated cells each sample contained. To quantify the absolute abundance of each unique TCRbeta CDR3 rearrangement, sequence reads were collapsed and filtered. Productive Simpson clonality was computed per sample as the square root of Simpson's diversity index over productive rearrangements. Imported from immuneACCESS, the table was reduced by TCRdb to in-frame sequences with V and J called. These copies leave out some clones; in studies compared against another copy, an unresolved V gene accounts for under half, and the cause of the remainder is not known. The D gene and trimming were derived from the DNA, and the V and J assignments and clone size from that table. This sample has 290,000 or so clones in its table, and over 75% of those were observed once. The top ten clonotypes cover approximately 5% of the sample.

The clonotype comes from a man aged 50 or older with active or convalescent COVID-19. The chain links TRBV27 with TRBJ1-5; no D gene call is confident. Material for sequencing was peripheral blood. The CDR3 amino acid sequence is: CASSQDPNKPRGQPQHF. The DNA reads as follows: TGTGCCAGCAGTCAAGACCCCAATAAACCCAGAGGTCAGCCCCAGCATTTT.